A selection of T cell receptor beta chains follows, all from one sample in a study of molecular identifiers for immune sequencing clone quantification. Via MiXCR, TCRdb re-called the PCR reads, giving one row per CDR3 protein. The table lists about half a million distinct CDR3 sequences, around 23% of them singletons. Sequencing used naive CD8+ T cells from blood, with Jurkat cell RNA spiked in. These receptors all come from a human donor in good health. Some libraries in this study had Jurkat cell RNA spiked in. Both conserved end residues are part of each CDR3. The order of the fields is J gene, V gene, D gene, clone size, CDR3 DNA, CDR3 protein. The D gene is left open where the match is weak. Not all rows give a size; the values are once, few, many and, for expanded clones, a class.

TRBJ2-7 | TRBV19 | TRBD2 | many | TGTGCCAGTAGTATTGGTGGGACTAGCTCCTACGAGCAGTACTTC | CASSIGGTSSYEQYF
TRBJ1-1 | TRBV6-1 | . | few | TGTGCCAGCAGTGAAAACAGAATGAACACTGAAGCTTTCTTT | CASSENRMNTEAFF
TRBJ1-6 | TRBV20-1 | . | . | TGCAGTGCTAGAGATAAGGGGAAGGGTCTGAATTCACCCCTCCACTTT | CSARDKGKGLNSPLHF
TRBJ1-2 | TRBV30 | . | . | TGTGCCTGGAGTGCCAAAAAGGGGACTGACAGCTATGGCTACACCTTC | CAWSAKKGTDSYGYTF
TRBJ1-2 | TRBV29-1 | TRBD1 | . | TGCAGCGTTGAGGCTGGTACAGGGGGCGATGGCTACACCTTC | CSVEAGTGGDGYTF
TRBJ1-1 | TRBV12-3/TRBV12-4 | . | . | TGTGCCAGCAGCACACCTTTTTATCCTGAAGCTTTCTTT | CASSTPFYPEAFF
TRBJ2-7 | TRBV7-9 | TRBD1 | many | TGTGCCAGCAGCTCGGGGACAGCTTTCTACGAGCAGTACTTC | CASSSGTAFYEQYF
TRBJ2-1 | TRBV6-2/TRBV6-3 | . | few | TGTGCCAGCAGTTACGAAACAGGTTACAATGAGCAGTTCTTC | CASSYETGYNEQFF
TRBJ2-5 | TRBV12-3/TRBV12-4 | TRBD1 | . | TGTGCCAGCAGTCGACAGGGGCGGAAGGAGACCCAGTACTTC | CASSRQGRKETQYF
TRBJ1-6 | TRBV5-5 | . | few | TGTGCCAGCAGCTTGGAGCCAGGAAGCTCCTATAATTCACCCCTCCACTTT | CASSLEPGSSYNSPLHF
TRBJ2-7 | TRBV7-9 | . | . | TGTGCCAGCAGCTTGACAGTGTCCGAGCAGTACTTC | CASSLTVSEQYF
TRBJ1-1 | TRBV7-9 | . | many | TGTGCCACCATCCGGGGGGAATTGATGTTGAACACTGAAGCTTTCTTT | CATIRGELMLNTEAFF